The table lists the clone carrying this TCR beta chain with a few counts. The antigen is undetermined. This entry comes from a study of T-cell reconstitution after alpha-beta-depleted transplantation in children. Points from the study as a whole: The authors attributed T-cell counts and diversity one year after transplant mostly to newly produced T cells. By about two months after transplant, alpha-beta T cells reportedly arose from several hundred graft clones that had expanded.

Germline CDR1 reads SGHRS; CDR2 reads YFSETQ. CDR3 size: 14 residues. V dropped 3 bases and J dropped 0 bases, with 10 bases sitting between them. Unique molecular identifiers featured in how the TCRbeta library was prepared. TCRdb independently ran MiXCR on the PCR reads; one entry per CDR3 protein. This table has 490,000 or so distinct CDR3 sequences, 10% to 13% appearing once. The material was PBMCs, obtained before TCRalphabeta/CD19-depleted stem cell transplant. The V call is TRBV5-1, the J call TRBJ2-7; D uncertain. This clonotype was sampled from a child aged 2 to 10 with inherited bone marrow failure, due to receive a stem cell transplant. This CDR3 is CASSSDGPSYEQYF. The DNA of the CDR3 is TGCGCCAGCAGCTCTGACGGCCCCTCCTACGAGCAGTACTTC.